This passage covers 18 T cell receptor beta chains from one sample sequenced in a study of shared clonotypes between healthy human individuals. Positively selected for CCR7, the CD45RO-negative cells used as naive CD8 cells excluded terminally differentiated effector memory CD45RA+ cells. Assay used: immunoSEQ multiplex PCR; TCRdb lists only in-frame clones, some missing. The sample includes 760,000 or so clones, about 97% of them seen just once. Source material: naive CD8+ T cells sorted from blood. These receptors were collected from a man aged 25-40 years in good health.

The rearrangement uses TRBV6-5 and TRBJ1-5; no clear D gene. Germline values: CDR1 MNHEY, CDR2 SVGAGI. The germline V and J ends were trimmed by 6 bases and 1 base, with 7 bases remaining between them. The CDR3 is 13 amino acids. Written as DNA, the CDR3 is TGTGCCAGCAGAGCCGGGAGCAATCAGCCCCAGCATTTT. Its translation is CASRAGSNQPQHF.

The CDR3 coding sequence is TGTGCCAGCAGTTTGAGGCGGCACACTGAAGCTTTCTTT. It encodes CASSLRRHTEAFF. The chain couples TRBV27 to TRBJ1-1; no reliable D call. The CDR3 contains 13 residues. CDR1 is MNHEY, CDR2 SMNVEV, per germline (reference sequence). Trimming stripped 3 bases from V and 3 bases from J, with 8 bases between.

V is TRBV5-5 and J is TRBJ2-2; D not resolved. The CDR3 runs 12 residues. The V and J ends lost 4 bases and 5 bases respectively, with 6 bases between them. CDR1 and CDR2 (germline): SGHKS, YYEKEE (reference sequence). CDR3 protein: CASSQTTGELFF. CDR3 bases: TGTGCCAGCAGCCAGACTACCGGGGAGCTGTTTTTT.

This clone was seen a single time. The rearrangement uses TRBV14 and TRBJ2-7; 7 bases are a match to TRBD2. The V gene's germline CDR1 is SGHDN and CDR2 FVKESK. J lost 0 bases, V lost 4 bases, and 3 bases had no gene match. CDR3 length: 14 amino acids. For the CDR3, the DNA is TGTGCCAGCAGCCGGGGCGGGAGCTCCTACGAGCAGTACTTC. Its translation is CASSRGGSSYEQYF.

The chain carries TRBV13 and TRBJ1-4, with D possibly TRBD1 on 5 matching bases. The CDR3 consists of 15 residues. V lost 0 bases, J lost 1 base, and 6 bases lay in between. Germline V gives CDR1 PRHDT, CDR2 FYEKMQ (reference sequence). CDR3 bases: TGTGCCAGCAGCTTAGGCAGGGTAACTAATGAAAAACTGTTTTTT. It codes for CASSLGRVTNEKLFF.

The table lists this clone with a count of one. V is TRBV5-6 and J is TRBJ2-4, with TRBD2 as a possible D gene (5 bases). The CDR3 has 14 residues. Germline CDR1 is SGHDT and CDR2 is YYEEEE. V was cut by 3 bases and J by 5 bases, with 12 bases left in between. CDR3: CASSSGGLENIQYF. CDR3 nucleotides: TGTGCCAGCAGCTCTGGCGGGCTGGAAAACATTCAGTACTTC.

The rearrangement joins TRBV29-1 to TRBJ1-3; 7 nucleotides agree with TRBD1. V lost 1 base and J lost 0; bases outside the gene matches: 9. Germline V gives CDR1 SQVTM, CDR2 ANQGSEA. The CDR3 has 17 residues. CDR3 DNA: TGCAGCGTTGAAGCGCGGGACAGCGCTTACTCTGGAAACACCATATATTTT. The encoded protein is CSVEARDSAYSGNTIYF.

The CDR3 region is CASSLVGDRKNEKLFF. The CDR3 coding sequence is TGTGCCAGCAGCTTAGTGGGGGACAGGAAAAATGAAAAACTGTTTTTT. The rearrangement joins TRBV7-9 to TRBJ1-4; TRBD1 matches 8 bases. The trim removed 1 base at V and 5 bases at J, leaving 6 bases unmatched. The CDR3 sequence is 16 residues long. Germline V gives CDR1 SEHNR, CDR2 FQNEAQ (reference sequence).

This chain links TRBV5-6 with TRBJ2-7; D might be TRBD1 (5 bases). Germline V gives CDR1 SGHDT, CDR2 YYEEEE. This CDR3 is 16 amino acids long. The ends were cut back, 4 bases at V and 3 bases at J, with 20 bases in the middle. In DNA, the CDR3 is TGTGCCAGCAGCCCCTTACAGGCATCGATGATCTACGAGCAGTACTTC. Protein sequence: CASSPLQASMIYEQYF.

This rearrangement joins TRBV29-1 to TRBJ2-6, with 11 bases identical to TRBD1. Germline loops: CDR1 SQVTM, CDR2 ANQGSEA. V was clipped by 4 bases and J by 1 base; unmatched bases: 9. The CDR3 is 18 amino acids. CDR3 coding DNA: TGCAGCGTTGCCGCCCCGGGACAGGGGGATTCTGGGGCCAACGTCCTGACTTTC. Translated, it gives CSVAAPGQGDSGANVLTF.

Concerning this clone itself: Different DNA sequences within this sample yield the same CDR3. The chain combines TRBV6-5 with TRBJ2-2, with D hard to call. Per germline, CDR1 MNHEY and CDR2 SVGAGI. CDR3 length equals 12 residues. Trimming cost V 4 bases and J 4 bases, with 4 bases left between them. CDR3 protein: CASSLSTGELFF. The CDR3 nucleotides are TGTGCCAGCAGTTTATCCACCGGGGAGCTGTTTTTT.

Comment on this clone: Other DNA sequences within the sample encode an identical CDR3. The gene calls are TRBV4-3 and TRBJ2-7; D unclear. Trimming removed 0 bases at V and 1 base at J, with 7 bases between. Germline V CDR1 and CDR2: LGHNA, YSLEER. The CDR3 contains 14 residues. The CDR3 loop reads CASSQDFGSYEQYF. CDR3 DNA: TGCGCCAGCAGCCAAGACTTCGGATCCTACGAGCAGTACTTC.

This clone was recorded once. The rearrangement uses TRBV6-5 and TRBJ1-1; no firm D call. This CDR3 region has 15 residues. Germline V gene sequence: CDR1 MNHEY, CDR2 SVGAGI. Trimming shortened V by 4 bases and J by 0 bases, and 12 bases separated the two germline ends. This CDR3 reads CASSSPTTVNTEAFF. The CDR3 nucleotides read TGTGCCAGCAGTTCCCCTACGACCGTGAACACTGAAGCTTTCTTT.

V gene TRBV7-9 combines with J gene TRBJ2-2, with unresolved D. This CDR3 is 14 amino acids long. Germline CDR1 reads SEHNR; CDR2 reads FQNEAQ (reference sequence). With 3 bases removed from V and 10 bases from J, the gap between germline ends came to 15 bases. CDR3 protein: CASSFLNSRLELFF. The CDR3 DNA sequence: TGTGCCAGCAGCTTCCTGAATTCCCGATTGGAGCTGTTTTTT.

This clone has just one count. The chain joins TRBV9 to TRBJ2-6; D is possibly TRBD2 (6 bases). V was cut by 1 base and J by 3 bases, with 8 bases left in between. Germline CDR1 is SGDLS and CDR2 is YYNGEE. This CDR3 has 15 amino acids. Here the CDR3 reads CASSVSGYGANVLTF. The CDR3 DNA reads as TGTGCCAGCAGCGTAAGCGGGTATGGGGCCAACGTCCTGACTTTC.

This chain uses TRBV4-3 with TRBJ1-2; the match to TRBD1 covers 7 bases. This CDR3 region has 17 residues. Germline assignment: CDR1 LGHNA and CDR2 YSLEER. After removal of 1 base from V and 0 bases from J, the junction contained 8 bases not matched to a gene. The CDR3 DNA sequence: TGCGCCAGCAGCCAAGGCTACAGGGGTGTCCCTAACTATGGCTACACCTTC. Its protein is CASSQGYRGVPNYGYTF.

The chain couples TRBV27 to TRBJ2-5, with a tentative D call TRBD1 (6 bases). V was shortened by 0 bases and J by 5 bases, with 13 bases between the two germline ends. The CDR3 sequence is 15 residues long. CDR1 is MNHEY, CDR2 SMNVEV, per germline (reference sequence). CDR3 residues: CASSLSWDQGETQYF. In DNA form, the CDR3 reads TGTGCCAGCAGTTTATCGTGGGACCAGGGGGAGACCCAGTACTTC.

The rearrangement uses TRBV5-1 and TRBJ2-5, with D unclear. CDR3 length: 15 residues. Germline V CDR1 and CDR2: SGHRS, YFSETQ. The germline V and J ends were trimmed by 2 bases and 2 bases, with 13 bases remaining between them. In nucleotides, the CDR3 is TGCGCCAGCAGCTTTAGTCCGGATCCTCAAGAGACCCAGTACTTC. Protein: CASSFSPDPQETQYF.